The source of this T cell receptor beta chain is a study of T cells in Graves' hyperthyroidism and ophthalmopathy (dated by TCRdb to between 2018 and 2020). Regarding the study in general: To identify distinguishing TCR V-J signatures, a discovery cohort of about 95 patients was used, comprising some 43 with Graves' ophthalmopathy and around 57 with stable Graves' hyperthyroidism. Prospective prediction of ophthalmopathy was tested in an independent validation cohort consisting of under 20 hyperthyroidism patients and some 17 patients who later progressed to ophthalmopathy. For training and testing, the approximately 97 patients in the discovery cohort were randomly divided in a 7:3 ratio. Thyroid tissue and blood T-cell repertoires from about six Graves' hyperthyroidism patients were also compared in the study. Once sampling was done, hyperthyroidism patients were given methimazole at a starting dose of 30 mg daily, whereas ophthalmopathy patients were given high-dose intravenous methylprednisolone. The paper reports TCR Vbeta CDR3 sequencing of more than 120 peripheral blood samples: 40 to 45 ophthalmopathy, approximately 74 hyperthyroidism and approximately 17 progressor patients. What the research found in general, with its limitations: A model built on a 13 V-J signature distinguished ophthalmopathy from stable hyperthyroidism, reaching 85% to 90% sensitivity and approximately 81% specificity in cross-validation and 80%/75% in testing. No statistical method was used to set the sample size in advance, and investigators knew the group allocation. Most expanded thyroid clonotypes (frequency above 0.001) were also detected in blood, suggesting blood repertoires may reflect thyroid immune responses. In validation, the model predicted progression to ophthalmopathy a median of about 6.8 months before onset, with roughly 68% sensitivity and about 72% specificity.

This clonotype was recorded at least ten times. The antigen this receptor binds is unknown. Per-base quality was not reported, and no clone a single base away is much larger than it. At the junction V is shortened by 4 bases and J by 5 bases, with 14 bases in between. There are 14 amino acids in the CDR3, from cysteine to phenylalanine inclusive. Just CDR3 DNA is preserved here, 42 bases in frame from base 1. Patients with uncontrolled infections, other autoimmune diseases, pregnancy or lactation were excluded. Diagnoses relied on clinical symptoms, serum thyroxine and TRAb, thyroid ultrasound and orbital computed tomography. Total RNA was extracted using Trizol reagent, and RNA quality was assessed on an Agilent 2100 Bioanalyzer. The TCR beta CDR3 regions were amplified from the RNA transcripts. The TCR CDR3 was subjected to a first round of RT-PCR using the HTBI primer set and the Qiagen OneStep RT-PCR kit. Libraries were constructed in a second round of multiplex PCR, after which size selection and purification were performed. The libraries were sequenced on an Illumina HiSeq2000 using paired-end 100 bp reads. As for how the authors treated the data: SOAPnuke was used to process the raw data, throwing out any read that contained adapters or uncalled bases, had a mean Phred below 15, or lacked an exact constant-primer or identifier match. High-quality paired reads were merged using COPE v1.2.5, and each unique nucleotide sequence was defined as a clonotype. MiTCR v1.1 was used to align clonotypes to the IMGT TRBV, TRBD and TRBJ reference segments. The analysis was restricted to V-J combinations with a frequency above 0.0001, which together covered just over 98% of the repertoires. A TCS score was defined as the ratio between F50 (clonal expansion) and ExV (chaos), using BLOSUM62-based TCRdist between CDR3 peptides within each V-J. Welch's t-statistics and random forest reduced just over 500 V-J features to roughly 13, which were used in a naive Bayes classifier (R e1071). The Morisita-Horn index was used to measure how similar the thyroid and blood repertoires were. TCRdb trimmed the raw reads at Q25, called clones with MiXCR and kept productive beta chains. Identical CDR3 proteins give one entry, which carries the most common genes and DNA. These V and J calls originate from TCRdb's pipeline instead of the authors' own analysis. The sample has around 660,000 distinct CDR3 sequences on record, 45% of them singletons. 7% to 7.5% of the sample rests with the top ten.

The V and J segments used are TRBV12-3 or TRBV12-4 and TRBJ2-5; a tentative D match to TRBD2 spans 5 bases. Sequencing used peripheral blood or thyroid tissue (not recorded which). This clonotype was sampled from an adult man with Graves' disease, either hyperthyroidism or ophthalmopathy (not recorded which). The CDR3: CASSSQAGIETQYF. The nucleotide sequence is TGTGCCAGCAGTTCCCAGGCGGGTATCGAGACCCAGTACTTC.